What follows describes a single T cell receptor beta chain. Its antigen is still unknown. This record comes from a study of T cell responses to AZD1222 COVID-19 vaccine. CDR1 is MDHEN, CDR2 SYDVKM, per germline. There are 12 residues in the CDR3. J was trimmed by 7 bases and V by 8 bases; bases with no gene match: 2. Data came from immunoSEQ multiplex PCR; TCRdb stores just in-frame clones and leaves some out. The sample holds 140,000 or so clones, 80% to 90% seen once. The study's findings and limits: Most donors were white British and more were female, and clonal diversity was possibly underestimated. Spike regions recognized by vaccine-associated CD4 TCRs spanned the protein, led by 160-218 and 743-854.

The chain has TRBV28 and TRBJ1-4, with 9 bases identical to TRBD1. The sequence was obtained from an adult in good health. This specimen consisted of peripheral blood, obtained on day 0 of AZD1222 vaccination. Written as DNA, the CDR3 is TGTGCCAGCGCGGACAGGGGTGAAAAACTGTTTTTT. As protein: CASADRGEKLFF.